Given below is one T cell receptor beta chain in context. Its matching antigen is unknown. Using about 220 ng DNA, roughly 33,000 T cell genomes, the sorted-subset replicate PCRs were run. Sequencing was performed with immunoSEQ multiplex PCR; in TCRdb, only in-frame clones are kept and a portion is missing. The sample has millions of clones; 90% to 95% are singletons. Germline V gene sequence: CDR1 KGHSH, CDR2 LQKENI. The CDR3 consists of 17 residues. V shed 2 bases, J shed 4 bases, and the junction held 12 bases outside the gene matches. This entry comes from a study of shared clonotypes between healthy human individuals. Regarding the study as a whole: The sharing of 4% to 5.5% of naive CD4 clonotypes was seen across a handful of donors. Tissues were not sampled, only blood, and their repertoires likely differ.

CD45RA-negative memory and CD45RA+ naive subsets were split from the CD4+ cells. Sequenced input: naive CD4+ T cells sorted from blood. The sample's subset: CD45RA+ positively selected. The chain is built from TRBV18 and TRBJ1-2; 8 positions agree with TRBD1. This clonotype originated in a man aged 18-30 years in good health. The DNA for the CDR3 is TGTGCCAGCTCACCAGGGCCAGGGGGCGCTTCTAGCTATGGCTACACCTTC. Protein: CASSPGPGGASSYGYTF.